This TCR beta chain appears in the sequencing data of a study of blood T cell repertoires in COVID-19. Turning to the study itself: The cDNA or gDNA used as material had been derived from T cells, B-cell-depleted T cells, or PBMCs.

Study processing details: Amplified reference gene primers provided the basis for estimating nucleated cell counts. The protocol was immunoSEQ multiplex PCR, while the TCRdb copy is restricted to in-frame clones and leaves out a portion. That table gives V, J and clone size, and the DNA gave D and trimming. The sample includes 150,000 to 200,000 clones, roughly four fifths of them seen just once. Sequenced sample: peripheral blood. This clonotype originated in a human donor in a cohort sampled during active COVID-19.

DNA for the CDR3: TGTGCCAGCAGAGGACAGGGGAAGGTCTATGGCTACACCTTC. Its protein product is CASRGQGKVYGYTF. J is TRBJ1-2 and V is TRBV25-1; TRBD1 agrees at 9 bases. This CDR3 comprises 14 residues. Per germline, CDR1 MGHDK and CDR2 SYGVNS. The J segment lost 4 bases and the V segment lost 6 bases, leaving 6 bases of the junction unmatched.